These 21 T cell receptor beta chains were all obtained from the same sample, sequenced in a study of T cells in Graves' hyperthyroidism and ophthalmopathy. Researchers amplified the TCR beta CDR3 regions from RNA transcripts. The TCR CDR3 was amplified in a first-round RT-PCR using the HTBI primer set. TCRdb passed the multiplex PCR reads through MiXCR, listing each CDR3 protein once. The sample holds 500,000 to 600,000 distinct CDR3 sequences; around 17% are singletons and the top ten take approximately 18%. Sequencing used blood. The receptors stem from a woman aged 18-29 years with Graves' hyperthyroidism.

This clonotype was picked up many times. The chain has TRBV3-1 and TRBJ1-2; tentatively, D is TRBD1 (5 bases). This CDR3 is 15 amino acids long. Germline CDR1 reads LGHDT; CDR2 reads YNNKEL (reference sequence). The V gene lost 0 bases and the J gene lost 4 bases, with 12 bases spanning the gap. The CDR3 protein is CASSQEGPRGYGYTF. The CDR3 region has the DNA TGTGCCAGCAGCCAAGAAGGACCAAGGGGCTATGGCTACACCTTC.

J is TRBJ1-2 and V is TRBV28; the D gene is possibly TRBD1 (5 bases). Germline CDR1 is MDHEN and CDR2 is SYDVKM. The CDR3 loop spans 13 amino acids. Trimming took 5 bases from V and 6 from J, leaving 13 bases between them. The CDR3 nucleotides are TGTGCCAGCAGTCAACAGGATTTCGATGGCTACACCTTC. It yields the protein CASSQQDFDGYTF.

The sample holds a few counts of this clonotype. The V gene is TRBV27, the J gene TRBJ2-3; 7 nucleotides match TRBD2. The germline gives CDR1 MNHEY, CDR2 SMNVEV (reference sequence). V lost 4 bases, J lost 4 bases, and 11 bases stayed unmatched. The CDR3 contains 16 residues. The CDR3 protein is CASSWGRAGSPDTQYF. Here the CDR3 DNA reads TGTGCCAGCAGTTGGGGGAGAGCGGGGTCCCCAGATACGCAGTATTTT.

This clonotype was found many times. The genes are TRBV7-2 and TRBJ2-5; tentative D call: TRBD2 (5 bases). CDR1 SGHTA and CDR2 FQGNSA come from the germline V gene. The germline V and J ends were trimmed by 1 base and 3 bases, with 6 bases remaining between them. The length of the CDR3 is 13 residues. CDR3 region: CASSLVGKETQYF. For the CDR3, the DNA is TGTGCCAGCAGCTTAGTCGGGAAAGAGACCCAGTACTTC.

This clonotype occurred a few times. This chain links TRBV6-6 with TRBJ1-2; D might be TRBD1 (6 bases). Trimming removed 0 bases at V and 4 bases at J, with 9 bases between. The CDR3 has 14 residues. Germline V gene sequence: CDR1 MNHNY, CDR2 SVGAGI (reference sequence). CDR3 nucleotide sequence: TGTGCCAGCAGTTACTCACAGGGCGGCTATGGCTACACCTTC. Translation: CASSYSQGGYGYTF.

This clonotype was counted many times. The rearrangement joins TRBV20-1 to TRBJ2-3, with D tentatively TRBD2 (6 bases). The CDR3 length is 14 residues. V dropped 5 bases and J dropped 2 bases, with 14 bases sitting between them. From germline, CDR1 is DFQATT and CDR2 SNEGSKA (reference sequence). The CDR3 spells CSACGLPNTDTQYF. The CDR3 coding sequence is TGCAGTGCTTGTGGACTACCTAACACAGATACGCAGTATTTT.

This clonotype was found many times. The chain employs TRBV3-1 and TRBJ2-3, with 12 bases aligning to TRBD1. The germline V gene encodes CDR1 LGHDT and CDR2 YNNKEL (reference sequence). There are 20 residues in the CDR3. Unmatched junction bases numbered 13, after V lost 1 base and J lost 2 bases. The CDR3 nucleotides read TGTGCCAGCAGCCAAGTAATACGGGACAGGGGGCTTAAGGCCACAGATACGCAGTATTTT. Translation gives CASSQVIRDRGLKATDTQYF.

This clonotype was counted at least ten times. The chain joins TRBV24-1 to TRBJ1-2; D gene unclear. V lost 1 base and J lost 4, with 9 bases in between. Germline loops: CDR1 KGHDR, CDR2 SFDVKD. The CDR3 sequence is 14 residues long. CDR3 sequence: CATSDFGQSYGYTF. DNA for the CDR3: TGTGCCACCAGTGATTTCGGGCAGTCCTATGGCTACACCTTC.

About this clonotype itself: This may be a read error: a much more frequent sequence differs by one nucleotide. The V call is TRBV12-3 or TRBV12-4, the J call TRBJ1-3, with a possible D match to TRBD1 (5 bases). This CDR3 has 14 amino acids. V was trimmed by 5 bases and J by 14 bases, leaving 22 bases between them. Written as DNA, the CDR3 is TGTGCCAGCAGTGCGCAGGGACGGCGGGGTCCCGTATATTTT. This codes for CASSAQGRRGPVYF.

This clonotype was detected a few times. The V and J genes are TRBV5-5 and TRBJ1-3, with D tentatively TRBD1 (5 bases). The germline CDR1 and CDR2 sequences are SGHKS and YYEKEE (reference sequence). The CDR3 extends over 16 amino acids. V lost 4 bases and J lost 4, with 18 bases in between. DNA for the CDR3: TGTGCCAGCAGCCCAGGGAGCAATAAAGGCGGAAACACCATATATTTT. Encoded protein: CASSPGSNKGGNTIYF.

This clonotype has a handful of counts. The rearrangement joins TRBV6-1 to TRBJ2-1; D gene ambiguous. V lost 1 base to trimming and J lost 3 bases, with 22 bases between them. This CDR3 is 19 amino acids long. The germline V gene has CDR1 MNHNS and CDR2 SASEGT. The CDR3 DNA reads as TGTGCCAGCAGTGAAGACTCGGCCTTTCTACCCGCCTTCTACAATGAGCAGTTCTTC. Translating it yields CASSEDSAFLPAFYNEQFF.

V usage is TRBV6-1 and J usage is TRBJ2-7; TRBD2 aligns across 9 bases. V shed 7 bases and J 5 bases; nucleotides not matched to a gene: 9. The CDR3 extends over 14 amino acids. The germline CDR1 and CDR2 sequences are MNHNS and SASEGT. CDR3 nucleotides: TGTGCCAGCACCCCAGAGCGGGAGGTCCACGAGCAGTACTTC. Protein: CASTPEREVHEQYF.

The table lists this clonotype with many counts. V gene TRBV28 combines with J gene TRBJ1-2, with unresolved D. Trimming removed 6 bases at V and 4 bases at J, with 15 bases between. Per the germline V gene, CDR1 is MDHEN and CDR2 is SYDVKM. The CDR3 loop spans 14 amino acids. The CDR3 sequence is CASRFYGESYGYTF. In DNA, the CDR3 is TGTGCCAGCAGATTTTACGGGGAAAGCTATGGCTACACCTTC.

This clonotype was counted ten times or more. The chain combines TRBV6-2 or TRBV6-3 with TRBJ2-7, with TRBD2 identical over 8 bases. V gave up 5 bases and J gave up 0 bases; unmatched junction bases: 6. Germline lookup yields CDR1 MNHEY and CDR2 SVGEGT. This CDR3 comprises 15 residues. CDR3: CASSTERGTSYEQYF. The CDR3 DNA reads TGTGCCAGCAGTACAGAGCGGGGGACCTCCTACGAGCAGTACTTC.

This clonotype was seen at least ten times. This chain connects TRBV20-1 to TRBJ2-1, with TRBD2 matching 9 bases. Losses at the gene ends were 4 bases for V and 1 base for J; bases not matched to a gene: 8. From germline, CDR1 is DFQATT and CDR2 SNEGSKA (reference sequence). The CDR3 length is 16 residues. CDR3 coding DNA: TGCAGTGCTAACCGACTAGCGGAGGGATCCTACAATGAGCAGTTCTTC. Protein product: CSANRLAEGSYNEQFF.

On this clonotype itself: This may be a read error, as it is one base from a much larger clone. Written as DNA, the CDR3 is TGTGCCAGCGGGGAGGCAGGGTGGAGCACTGAAGCTTTCTTT. This sequence encodes CASGEAGWSTEAFF. This chain links TRBV6-1 with TRBJ1-1; perhaps TRBD1 as D (5 bases). The V gene lost 8 bases and the J gene lost 4 bases, with 17 bases spanning the gap. The germline gives CDR1 MNHNS, CDR2 SASEGT. The CDR3 consists of 14 residues.

This clonotype was seen at least ten times. This rearrangement joins TRBV6-5 to TRBJ2-7; the match to TRBD2 covers 11 bases. The CDR3 consists of 15 residues. V shed 4 bases, J shed 5 bases, and the junction held 7 bases outside the gene matches. CDR1 and CDR2 from the germline V gene are MNHEY and SVGAGI. The CDR3 nucleotides read TGTGCCAGCAGTTCCACTAGCGGGAGTTTCAACGAGCAGTACTTC. This sequence encodes CASSSTSGSFNEQYF.

The sample holds many counts of this clonotype. This sequence joins TRBV30 and TRBJ1-5, with 7 bases fitting TRBD1. Trimming took 6 bases from V and 0 from J; bases not matched to a gene: 2. The germline V gene encodes CDR1 GTSNPN and CDR2 SVGIG (reference sequence). The CDR3 consists of 13 residues. CDR3 DNA sequence: TGTGCCTGTAGACAGGGTAGCAATCAGCCCCAGCATTTT. This translates into CACRQGSNQPQHF.

This clonotype was seen only a few times. This chain links TRBV7-9 with TRBJ2-1, with 9 bases matching TRBD2. The CDR3 has 14 amino acids. Germline V CDR1 and CDR2: SEHNR, FQNEAQ (reference sequence). Trimming took 8 bases from V and 4 from J; bases not matched to a gene: 6. The CDR3: CASHFSGSYNEQFF. CDR3 nucleotides: TGTGCCAGCCACTTTAGCGGGAGTTACAATGAGCAGTTCTTC.

At least ten counts were recorded for this clonotype. V gene TRBV7-2 combines with J gene TRBJ2-5; D unresolved. Trimming removed 5 bases at V and 0 bases at J, with 10 bases between. Per the germline V gene, CDR1 is SGHTA and CDR2 is FQGNSA. The CDR3 contains 14 residues. The CDR3 protein is CASSATLYQETQYF. The CDR3 nucleotides read TGTGCCAGCAGCGCGACTTTGTACCAAGAGACCCAGTACTTC.

This clonotype has at least ten counts. V is TRBV12-3 or TRBV12-4 and J is TRBJ1-2, with D maybe TRBD1 (6 bases). V was clipped by 3 bases and J by 1 base, with 12 bases between them. The CDR3 spans 15 residues. CDR3 sequence: CASSLGGALNYGYTF. In DNA form, the CDR3 reads TGTGCCAGCAGTTTGGGGGGGGCGCTTAACTATGGCTACACCTTC.